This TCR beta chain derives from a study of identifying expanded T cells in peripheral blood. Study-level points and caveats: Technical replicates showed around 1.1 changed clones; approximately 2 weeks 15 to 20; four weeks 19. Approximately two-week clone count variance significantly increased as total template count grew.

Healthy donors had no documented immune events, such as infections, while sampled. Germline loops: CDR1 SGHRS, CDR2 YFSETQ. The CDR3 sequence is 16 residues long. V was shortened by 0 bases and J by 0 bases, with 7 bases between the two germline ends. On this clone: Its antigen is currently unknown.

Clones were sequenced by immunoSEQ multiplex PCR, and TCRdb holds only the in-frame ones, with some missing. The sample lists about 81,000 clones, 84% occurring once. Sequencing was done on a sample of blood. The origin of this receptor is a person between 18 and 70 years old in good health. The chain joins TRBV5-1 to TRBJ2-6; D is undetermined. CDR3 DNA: TGCGCCAGCAGCTTGGGGTTTTTCTCTGGGGCCAACGTCCTGACTTTC. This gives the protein CASSLGFFSGANVLTF. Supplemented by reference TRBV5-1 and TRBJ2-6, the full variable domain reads KAGVTQTPRYLIKTRGQQVTLSCSPISGHRSVSWYQQTPGQGLQFLFEYFSETQRNKGNFPGRFSGRQFSNSRSEMNVSTLELGDSALYLCASSLGFFSGANVLTFGAGSRLTVL.